This T cell receptor (beta chain) stems from a study of technical replicates of blood from a few donors. Profiled with immunoSEQ multiplex PCR; TCRdb holds only in-frame clones, not every one. The profile shows about 83,000 clones, approximately 92% of them singletons. Sequencing used T cells isolated from PBMCs. This receptor was obtained from a human donor in good health.

The CDR3 DNA reads TGTGCCAGCAGTCTCGTCGCCGGGACAGCAACCTACGAGCAGTACTTC. It encodes CASSLVAGTATYEQYF. The genes are TRBV27 and TRBJ2-7; 7 nucleotides agree with TRBD1. Unmatched junction bases numbered 12, after V lost 5 bases and J lost 2 bases. The CDR3 loop spans 16 amino acids. Germline-derived CDR1 and CDR2 are MNHEY and SMNVEV (reference sequence).